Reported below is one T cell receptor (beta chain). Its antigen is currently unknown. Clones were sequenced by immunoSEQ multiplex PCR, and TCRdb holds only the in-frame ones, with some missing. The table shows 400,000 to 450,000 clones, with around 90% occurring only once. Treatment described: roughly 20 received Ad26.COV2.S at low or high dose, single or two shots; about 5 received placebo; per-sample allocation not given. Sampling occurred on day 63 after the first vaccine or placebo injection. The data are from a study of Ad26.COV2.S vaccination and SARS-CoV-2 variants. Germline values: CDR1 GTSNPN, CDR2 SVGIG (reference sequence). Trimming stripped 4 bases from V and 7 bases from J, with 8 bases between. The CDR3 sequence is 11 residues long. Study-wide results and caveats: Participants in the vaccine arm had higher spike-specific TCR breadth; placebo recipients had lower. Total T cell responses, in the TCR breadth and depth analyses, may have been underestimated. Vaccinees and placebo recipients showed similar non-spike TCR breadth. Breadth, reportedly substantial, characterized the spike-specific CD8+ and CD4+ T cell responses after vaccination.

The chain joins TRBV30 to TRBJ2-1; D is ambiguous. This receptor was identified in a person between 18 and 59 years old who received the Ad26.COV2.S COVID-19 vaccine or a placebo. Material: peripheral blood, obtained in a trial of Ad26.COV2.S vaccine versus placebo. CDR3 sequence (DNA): TGTGCCTGGAAAGGAGAAAATGAGCAGTTCTTC. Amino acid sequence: CAWKGENEQFF. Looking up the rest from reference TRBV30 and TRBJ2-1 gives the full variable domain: SQTIHQWPATLVQPVGSPLSLECTVEGTSNPNLYWYRQAAGRGLQLLFYSVGIGQISSEVPQNLSASRPQDRQFILSSKKLLLSDSGFYLCAWKGENEQFFGPGTRLTVL.